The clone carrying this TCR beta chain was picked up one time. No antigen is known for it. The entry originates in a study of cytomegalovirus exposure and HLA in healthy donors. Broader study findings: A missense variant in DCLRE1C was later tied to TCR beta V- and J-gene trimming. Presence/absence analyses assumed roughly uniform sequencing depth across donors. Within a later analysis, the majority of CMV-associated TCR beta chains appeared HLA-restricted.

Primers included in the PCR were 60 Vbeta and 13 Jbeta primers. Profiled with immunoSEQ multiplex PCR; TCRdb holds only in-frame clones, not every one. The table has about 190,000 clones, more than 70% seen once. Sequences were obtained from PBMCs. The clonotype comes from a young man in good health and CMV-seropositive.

CDR3 sequence reads: CASSMLSGRIEQFF. DNA of the CDR3: TGTGCCAGCAGCATGCTAAGCGGGAGGATTGAGCAGTTCTTC. This chain links TRBV21-1 with TRBJ2-1; the D segment call TRBD2 is taken from the table without a DNA check. TRBV21-1 is given as a pseudogene. The CDR3 loop spans 14 amino acids.